Shown below are 11 T cell receptor beta chains from a single sample sequenced in a study of T cells in Graves' hyperthyroidism and ophthalmopathy. Amplified TCR beta CDR3 regions derived from RNA transcripts. The HTBI set primed first-round TCR CDR3 RT-PCR. TCRdb re-called the multiplex PCR reads through MiXCR, storing one row per CDR3 protein. This sample has about 840,000 distinct CDR3 sequences, with around 38% found just once. Input material: blood. The receptors originated from a man aged 18 to 30 with Graves' hyperthyroidism.

The chain has TRBV29-1 and TRBJ2-7; 7 bases are a match to TRBD2. The germline V gene encodes CDR1 SQVTM and CDR2 ANQGSEA. The CDR3 loop spans 17 amino acids. Losses at the gene ends were 6 bases for V and 2 bases for J; bases not matched to a gene: 19. This CDR3 reads CSVEAGGEGGIAYEQYF. The DNA for the CDR3 is TGCAGCGTCGAGGCTGGAGGGGAGGGAGGAATTGCCTACGAGCAGTACTTC.

This rearrangement joins TRBV20-1 to TRBJ2-7; 10 bases match TRBD2. With the DNA end fitting TRBJ2-1 better, the J assignment may be wrong. This CDR3 has 16 residues. Germline lookup yields CDR1 DFQATT and CDR2 SNEGSKA (reference sequence). The CDR3 spells CSARASSGGNSYEQFF. CDR3 nucleotide sequence: TGCAGTGCTAGGGCTTCTAGCGGGGGCAACTCCTACGAGCAGTTCTTC.

CDR3 amino acids: CATSSHLLLAGGPVETQYF. For the CDR3, the DNA is TGTGCCACCAGCAGCCACCTCTTACTAGCGGGGGGGCCGGTAGAGACCCAGTACTTC. The chain recombines TRBV15 with TRBJ2-5, with 13 nucleotides matching TRBD2. Germline assignment: CDR1 LNHNV and CDR2 YYDKDF (reference sequence). CDR3 length: 19 residues. V lost 3 bases, J lost 4 bases, and 14 bases stayed unmatched.

V is TRBV7-9 and J is TRBJ2-7; weak D call: TRBD1 (6 bases). V lost 6 bases and J 5 bases, leaving 17 bases between the germline ends. The CDR3 has 14 residues. The germline gives CDR1 SEHNR, CDR2 FQNEAQ (reference sequence). CDR3 nucleotides: TGTGCCAGCAGTTCCCTCTGGACAGTTAACGAGCAGTACTTC. Residues: CASSSLWTVNEQYF.

This clonotype showed up just a few times. This chain links TRBV19 with TRBJ1-5; D unclear. Germline loops: CDR1 LNHDA, CDR2 SQIVND (reference sequence). The V end was cut by 6 bases, the J end by 3 bases, with 9 bases between. CDR3 size: 13 residues. This CDR3 is CASRRSPNQPQHF. As DNA, the CDR3 is TGTGCCAGTAGGAGGTCTCCCAATCAGCCCCAGCATTTT.

The table lists this clonotype with many counts. V is TRBV15 and J is TRBJ2-5, with 7 bases lining up with TRBD1. The trim removed 1 base at V and 4 bases at J, leaving 3 bases unmatched. The germline CDR1 and CDR2 sequences are LNHNV and YYDKDF (reference sequence). The CDR3 runs to 14 residues. This chain's CDR3 is CATSRGEGAETQYF. The CDR3 DNA follows: TGTGCCACCAGCAGAGGTGAGGGGGCAGAGACCCAGTACTTC.

The V and J genes are TRBV7-2 and TRBJ1-3; TRBD1 matches at 10 bases. The CDR3 has 16 residues. The germline V gene encodes CDR1 SGHTA and CDR2 FQGNSA. V lost 4 bases to trimming and J lost 8 bases; unmatched junction nucleotides: 11. This CDR3 is CASSSVAGQGIDTIYF. The DNA for the CDR3 is TGTGCCAGCAGCTCAGTCGCGGGACAGGGGATAGACACCATATATTTT.

For this clonotype: Given a much more abundant clone one base away, this may be a read error. The conserved phenylalanine or tryptophan is not found at the CDR3 terminus, so this likely reflects a read error. The V gene is TRBV7-2, the J gene TRBJ2-5, with TRBD1 as a possible D gene (6 bases). Trimming shortened V by 6 bases and J by 2 bases, and 10 bases separated the two germline ends. Germline V gives CDR1 SGHTA, CDR2 FQGNSA. There are 13 residues in the CDR3. The CDR3 protein is CASRKTGQETQYL. CDR3 bases: TGTGCCAGCAGAAAAACAGGGCAAGAGACCCAGTACCTC.

This clonotype was seen ten or more times. This chain connects TRBV10-3 to TRBJ1-5, with D possibly TRBD1 on 6 matching bases. The CDR3 runs 14 residues. V lost 0 bases to trimming and J lost 6 bases, with 9 bases between them. Germline CDR1 and CDR2: ENHRY and SYGVKD. The chain's CDR3 is CAISESRGTQPQHF. The CDR3 DNA sequence: TGTGCCATCAGTGAGTCGAGGGGGACTCAGCCCCAGCATTTT.

In its sample, this clonotype was seen a few times. The rearrangement uses TRBV7-2 and TRBJ2-5; TRBD2 might be the D (5 bases). Germline CDR1 SGHTA, CDR2 FQGNSA. The CDR3 runs 16 residues. The V end was cut by 2 bases, the J end by 0 bases, with 13 bases between. The CDR3 here is CASSLRGRKYQETQYF. The CDR3 DNA follows: TGTGCCAGCAGCTTACGAGGGAGAAAATACCAAGAGACCCAGTACTTC.

This clonotype has at least ten counts. The chain is built from TRBV7-9 and TRBJ2-7; tentative D call: TRBD1 (6 bases). Germline lookup yields CDR1 SEHNR and CDR2 FQNEAQ (reference sequence). This CDR3 comprises 15 residues. Trimming took off 1 base at V and 1 base at J, with 11 bases between the two ends. CDR3 in amino acids: CASSLDGGLSYEQYF. The CDR3 coding sequence is TGTGCCAGCAGCTTAGATGGGGGCCTTTCCTACGAGCAGTACTTC.